This TCR beta chain was recovered during a study of cytomegalovirus exposure and HLA in healthy donors. Both 60 Vbeta primers and 13 Jbeta primers went into the PCR. The data were produced by immunoSEQ multiplex PCR, yet TCRdb's version contains in-frame clones alone and is incomplete. Counted here are about 160,000 clones, 80% occurring once; the ten biggest clones make up approximately 4.8%. Donors showed nominal health when sampled, although they likely had unrecorded immune exposures. This CDR3 has 17 residues. Trimming removed 0 bases at V and 9 bases at J, with 22 bases between. The germline V gene has CDR1 SGHDT and CDR2 YYEEEE.

The J gene is TRBJ2-4, the V gene TRBV5-6; perhaps TRBD2 as D (7 bases). This sequence was found in a man younger than 45 in good health and CMV-seronegative. The sample taken for sequencing was PBMCs. The CDR3 coding sequence is TGTGCCAGCAGCTTGGCCGGTGGGGGGGCTGGGTTGGGCATTCAGTACTTC. Its translation: CASSLAGGGAGLGIQYF.